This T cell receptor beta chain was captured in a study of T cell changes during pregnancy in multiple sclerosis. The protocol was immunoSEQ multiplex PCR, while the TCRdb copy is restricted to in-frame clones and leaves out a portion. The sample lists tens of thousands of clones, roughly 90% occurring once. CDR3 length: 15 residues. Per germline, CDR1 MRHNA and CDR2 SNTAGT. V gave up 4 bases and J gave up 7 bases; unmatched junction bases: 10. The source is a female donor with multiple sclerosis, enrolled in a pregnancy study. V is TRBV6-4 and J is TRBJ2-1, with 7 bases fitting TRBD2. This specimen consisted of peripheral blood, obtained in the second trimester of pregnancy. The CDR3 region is CASSVLAGEGNEQFF. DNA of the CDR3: TGTGCCAGCAGTGTGCTGGCGGGAGAAGGGAATGAGCAGTTCTTC.